A selection of T cell receptor beta chains follows, all from one sample in a study of blood T cell repertoires in COVID-19. The data were produced by immunoSEQ multiplex PCR, yet TCRdb's version contains in-frame clones alone and is incomplete. The sample contains roughly 190,000 clones, about 85% of which appear only once. Sequencing input: PBMCs or T cells enriched from blood (not recorded which). Source of these receptors: a woman aged 25 to 39 who had recovered from COVID-19. Both conserved end residues are part of each CDR3. The D gene is left open where the match is weak. Clone sizes are given selectively: once, few, many, or a class where the clone is expanded.

D: TRBD1
size: -
J: TRBJ1-6
V: TRBV5-4
CDR3: CASSAGQDYNSPLHF
DNA: TGTGCCAGCAGCGCGGGACAGGATTATAATTCACCCCTCCACTTT

D: -
size: -
J: TRBJ1-4
V: TRBV11-3
CDR3: CASSLRGSGSATNEKLFF
DNA: TGTGCCAGCAGCTTACGGGGGTCGGGGAGCGCAACTAATGAAAAACTGTTTTTT

D: TRBD1
size: -
J: TRBJ2-5
V: TRBV19
CDR3: CASSTMREDRGETQYF
DNA: TGTGCCAGTAGCACCATGAGAGAGGACAGGGGTGAGACCCAGTACTTC

D: TRBD2
size: -
J: TRBJ2-7
V: TRBV6-1
CDR3: CASSATSGRPTYEQYF
DNA: TGTGCCAGCAGTGCGACTAGCGGGAGGCCTACCTACGAGCAGTACTTC

D: -
size: -
J: TRBJ2-3
V: TRBV21-1
CDR3: CASILPLLETSGGSTDTQYF
DNA: TGTGCCAGCATCCTCCCTCTCCTCGAGACTAGCGGGGGGTCCACAGATACGCAGTATTTT

D: -
size: -
J: TRBJ1-1
V: TRBV6-4
CDR3: CASSPTGLNTEAFF
DNA: TGTGCCAGCAGCCCCACAGGGTTGAATACTGAAGCTTTCTTT

D: -
size: -
J: TRBJ1-1
V: TRBV10-3
CDR3: CAMRDRSNTEAFF
DNA: TGTGCCATGCGTGACAGAAGCAACACTGAAGCTTTCTTT

D: -
size: -
J: TRBJ1-1
V: TRBV12-3/TRBV12-4
CDR3: CASSLVGNTEAFF
DNA: TGTGCCAGCAGTTTAGTCGGGAACACTGAAGCTTTCTTT

D: TRBD1
size: -
J: TRBJ1-2
V: TRBV3-1/TRBV3-2
CDR3: CASSLGQDINYGYTF
DNA: TGTGCCAGCAGCCTGGGACAGGACATTAACTATGGCTACACCTTC

D: TRBD2
size: many
J: TRBJ2-1
V: TRBV19
CDR3: CASSLANSGGSYNEQFF
DNA: TGTGCCAGTAGTCTTGCCAATAGCGGGGGTTCCTACAATGAGCAGTTCTTC

D: -
size: -
J: TRBJ1-1
V: TRBV2
CDR3: CASLAAGGNTEAFF
DNA: TGTGCCAGCTTAGCCGCTGGGGGCAACACTGAAGCTTTCTTT

D: TRBD1
size: -
J: TRBJ1-1
V: TRBV10-3
CDR3: CAISESTDRFMNTEAFF
DNA: TGTGCCATCAGTGAGTCGACGGACAGGTTCATGAACACTGAAGCTTTCTTT

D: -
size: -
J: TRBJ2-7
V: TRBV19
CDR3: CASSTPGMIYEQYF
DNA: TGTGCCAGTAGTACGCCAGGCATGATCTACGAGCAGTACTTC

D: -
size: once
J: TRBJ2-7
V: TRBV21-1
CDR3: CASRGLAASYEQYF
DNA: TGTGCCAGCAGGGGACTAGCGGCTTCCTACGAGCAGTACTTC

D: TRBD1
size: -
J: TRBJ1-2
V: TRBV30
CDR3: CAWSEGQGQSNYGYTF
DNA: TGTGCCTGGAGCGAGGGACAGGGTCAGTCTAACTATGGCTACACCTTC

D: -
size: -
J: TRBJ1-5
V: TRBV3-1/TRBV3-2
CDR3: CASSHDDSLNQPQHF
DNA: TGTGCCAGCAGCCATGACGACAGCCTCAATCAGCCCCAGCATTTT

D: TRBD1
size: -
J: TRBJ1-4
V: TRBV27
CDR3: CASSFLDRAPNEKLFF
DNA: TGTGCCAGCAGTTTCCTCGACAGGGCACCTAATGAAAAACTGTTTTTT

D: -
size: -
J: TRBJ1-2
V: TRBV6-2/TRBV6-3
CDR3: CASSKDGNYGYTF
DNA: TGTGCCAGCAGTAAAGACGGGAACTATGGCTACACCTTC

D: -
size: -
J: TRBJ1-1
V: TRBV11-3
CDR3: CASSLAGQTGAFF
DNA: TGTGCCAGCAGCTTAGCCGGACAGACAGGAGCTTTCTTT

D: -
size: -
J: TRBJ2-3
V: TRBV5-1
CDR3: CASSLAGDTQYF
DNA: TGCGCCAGCAGCTTGGCCGGAGATACGCAGTATTTT

D: -
size: -
J: TRBJ2-1
V: TRBV19
CDR3: CASSMEVGEQFF
DNA: TGTGCCAGTAGTATGGAGGTGGGTGAGCAGTTCTTC

D: -
size: once
J: TRBJ2-2
V: TRBV19
CDR3: CASNRASGELFF
DNA: TGTGCCAGTAACAGGGCGAGCGGGGAGCTGTTTTTT

D: -
size: once
J: TRBJ1-1
V: TRBV9
CDR3: CASSVSQNTEAFF
DNA: TGTGCCAGCAGCGTGTCACAGAACACTGAAGCTTTCTTT

D: -
size: -
J: TRBJ1-1
V: TRBV11-3
CDR3: CASSADSQGSEAFF
DNA: TGTGCCAGCAGCGCGGACAGCCAAGGGTCTGAAGCTTTCTTT

D: -
size: -
J: TRBJ1-2
V: TRBV2
CDR3: CASRPGSYGYTF
DNA: TGTGCCAGCAGACCAGGTTCCTATGGCTACACCTTC

D: TRBD1
size: -
J: TRBJ1-4
V: TRBV6-5
CDR3: CASSSDRGLSKLFF
DNA: TGTGCCAGCAGCTCGGACAGGGGTTTGTCAAAACTGTTTTTT

D: -
size: -
J: TRBJ1-3
V: TRBV30
CDR3: CAFQLGDTIYF
DNA: TGTGCCTTCCAGTTAGGGGACACCATATATTTT

D: -
size: -
J: TRBJ1-1
V: TRBV7-9
CDR3: CASSGGSLANTEAFF
DNA: TGTGCCAGCAGCGGCGGGTCCTTGGCGAACACTGAAGCTTTCTTT

D: -
size: -
J: TRBJ1-2
V: TRBV7-9
CDR3: CASSHPQVTF
DNA: TGTGCCAGCAGCCACCCCCAGGTCACCTTC

D: TRBD1
size: few
J: TRBJ1-1
V: TRBV9
CDR3: CASSVGTGFGETEAFF
DNA: TGTGCCAGCAGCGTGGGGACAGGGTTTGGGGAGACTGAAGCTTTCTTT

D: TRBD1
size: -
J: TRBJ2-2
V: TRBV30
CDR3: CAWSDRGTTGELFF
DNA: TGTGCCTGGAGTGACAGGGGAACAACCGGGGAGCTGTTTTTT

D: -
size: -
J: TRBJ1-1
V: TRBV10-3
CDR3: CAISQGTRNSNTEAFF
DNA: TGTGCCATCAGCCAGGGGACACGCAACTCGAACACTGAAGCTTTCTTT

D: TRBD1
size: -
J: TRBJ1-2
V: TRBV18
CDR3: CASSLTGTGDGYTF
DNA: TGTGCCAGCTCACTCACCGGGACAGGGGATGGCTACACCTTC

D: -
size: -
J: TRBJ1-2
V: TRBV6-2/TRBV6-3
CDR3: CASSQDSFYTF
DNA: TGTGCCAGCAGCCAGGACAGCTTCTACACCTTC

D: TRBD1
size: -
J: TRBJ2-7
V: TRBV9
CDR3: CASSPRQGGIYEQYF
DNA: TGTGCCAGCAGCCCCCGACAGGGGGGTATCTACGAGCAGTACTTC

D: TRBD1
size: -
J: TRBJ1-2
V: TRBV9
CDR3: CASSPRQGVYGYTF
DNA: TGTGCCAGCAGCCCCCGACAGGGGGTCTATGGCTACACCTTC

D: -
size: -
J: TRBJ1-2
V: TRBV11-3
CDR3: CASSPERTDYGYTF
DNA: TGTGCCAGCAGCCCAGAAAGGACAGACTATGGCTACACCTTC

D: -
size: -
J: TRBJ1-3
V: TRBV18
CDR3: CASSSSKTGGDSGNTIYF
DNA: TGTGCCAGCTCATCTTCTAAGACTGGGGGGGACTCTGGAAACACCATATATTTT

D: TRBD1
size: -
J: TRBJ2-6
V: TRBV2
CDR3: CASSSRDRGSSGANVLTF
DNA: TGTGCCAGCAGTTCCCGGGACAGGGGCTCCTCTGGGGCCAACGTCCTGACTTTC

D: -
size: -
J: TRBJ1-2
V: TRBV6-5
CDR3: CASRRGGGYGYTF
DNA: TGTGCCAGCAGACGGGGGGGCGGCTATGGCTACACCTTC

D: -
size: -
J: TRBJ1-6
V: TRBV2
CDR3: CASSYRDPDSPLHF
DNA: TGTGCCAGCAGTTACAGGGACCCGGATTCACCCCTCCACTTT

D: -
size: -
J: TRBJ1-6
V: TRBV27
CDR3: CASSLTGPIYSSSYNSPLHF
DNA: TGTGCCAGCAGCCTAACAGGACCCATATACTCCAGCTCCTATAATTCACCCCTCCACTTT

D: -
size: -
J: TRBJ1-1
V: TRBV18
CDR3: CASSPIGSAEAFF
DNA: TGTGCCAGCTCACCAATTGGTAGCGCTGAAGCTTTCTTT

D: -
size: once
J: TRBJ1-2
V: TRBV19
CDR3: CASSIQILYGYTF
DNA: TGTGCCAGTAGTATCCAGATCCTCTATGGCTACACCTTC

D: TRBD2
size: -
J: TRBJ2-2
V: TRBV27
CDR3: CASSWLAGRTGELFF
DNA: TGTGCCAGCAGTTGGCTAGCGGGCCGGACCGGGGAGCTGTTTTTT

D: TRBD2
size: -
J: TRBJ2-3
V: TRBV9
CDR3: CASSVLERGGWDTQYF
DNA: TGTGCCAGCAGCGTCTTGGAGCGGGGGGGCTGGGATACGCAGTATTTT

D: -
size: -
J: TRBJ1-6
V: TRBV5-4
CDR3: CASSFFGGLYNSPLHF
DNA: TGTGCCAGCAGCTTCTTTGGGGGGTTGTATAATTCACCCCTCCACTTT

D: -
size: -
J: TRBJ1-1
V: TRBV18
CDR3: CASSPPMNTEAFF
DNA: TGTGCCAGCTCACCTCCCATGAACACTGAAGCTTTCTTT

D: TRBD2
size: once
J: TRBJ2-7
V: TRBV4-3
CDR3: CASSQEPPVTSGGFYEQYF
DNA: TGCGCCAGCAGCCAAGAACCCCCTGTGACTAGCGGGGGGTTTTACGAGCAGTACTTC

D: -
size: -
J: TRBJ2-7
V: TRBV27
CDR3: CASSLRRTGYAYEQYF
DNA: TGTGCCAGCAGTTTAAGGCGAACAGGTTACGCCTACGAGCAGTACTTC

D: TRBD1
size: -
J: TRBJ2-2
V: TRBV2
CDR3: CASRDLRGLNTGELFF
DNA: TGTGCCAGCAGGGATCTTAGGGGGCTAAACACCGGGGAGCTGTTTTTT

D: -
size: -
J: TRBJ1-2
V: TRBV13
CDR3: CASSLETETNYGYTF
DNA: TGTGCCAGCAGCTTAGAAACAGAGACTAACTATGGCTACACCTTC

D: TRBD1
size: -
J: TRBJ2-5
V: TRBV15
CDR3: CATSRVRDRAGETQYF
DNA: TGTGCCACCAGCAGAGTGAGGGACAGGGCGGGAGAGACCCAGTACTTC

D: -
size: -
J: TRBJ2-5
V: TRBV9
CDR3: CASSVLGGTQGETQYF
DNA: TGTGCCAGCAGCGTATTGGGTGGGACACAAGGGGAGACCCAGTACTTC